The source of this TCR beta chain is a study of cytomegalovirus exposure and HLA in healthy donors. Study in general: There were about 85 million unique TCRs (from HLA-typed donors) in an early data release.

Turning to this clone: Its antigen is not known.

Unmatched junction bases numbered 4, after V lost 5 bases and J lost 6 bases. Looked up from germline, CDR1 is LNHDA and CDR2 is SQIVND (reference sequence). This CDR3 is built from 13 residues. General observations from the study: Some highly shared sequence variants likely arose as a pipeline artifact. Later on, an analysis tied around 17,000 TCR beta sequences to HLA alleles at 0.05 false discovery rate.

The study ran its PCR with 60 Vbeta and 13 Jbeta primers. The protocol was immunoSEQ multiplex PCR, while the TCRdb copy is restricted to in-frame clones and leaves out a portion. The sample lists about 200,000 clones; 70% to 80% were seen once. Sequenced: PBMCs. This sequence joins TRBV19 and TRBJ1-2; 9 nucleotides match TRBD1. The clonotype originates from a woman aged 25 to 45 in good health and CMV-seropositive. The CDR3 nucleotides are TGTGCCAGTAGTCCCGGGACAGGGAATGGCTACACCTTC. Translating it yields CASSPGTGNGYTF.